This TCR beta chain was profiled in a study of memory CD4+ T cells and cytomegalovirus serostatus. Study-wide context: This sample comes from healthy Belgian adults, several CMV seropositive, 24 seronegative.

The sort gate was single viable CD3+CD4+CD8-CD45RO+ cells for memory CD4+ T cells. Positive selection with CD4 microbeads enriched total CD4+ T cells. The length of the CDR3 is 14 residues. The ends were cut back, 0 bases at V and 1 base at J, with 4 bases in the middle. The V gene's germline CDR1 is SNHLY and CDR2 FYNNEI. In the authors' workflow: After removing out-of-frame reads, over 2 million distinct TCRbeta sequences remained. Method: immunoSEQ multiplex PCR; TCRdb's copy keeps in-frame clones and lacks some. D and trimming were read from the DNA, whereas the V and J calls and clone size are those reported in that table. The profile shows fewer than 75,000 clones, around 79% of them singletons. This clone was counted once.

This sequence joins TRBV2 and TRBJ1-5; D is undetermined. Sequenced: memory CD4+ T cells from blood. The clonotype was recovered from an adult in good health and CMV-seronegative. The CDR3 DNA reads as TGTGCCAGCAGTGAAGCGGCAAGCAATCAGCCCCAGCATTTT. Residues: CASSEAASNQPQHF. Filled out from reference TRBV2 and TRBJ1-5, the complete variable domain reads EPEVTQTPSHQVTQMGQEVILRCVPISNHLYFYWYRQILGQKVEFLVSFYNNEISEKSEIFDDQFSVERPDGSNFTLKIRSTKLEDSAMYFCASSEAASNQPQHFGDGTRLSIL.